This record covers a single T cell receptor (beta chain). This clone has at least ten counts. This clone's antigen is unknown. It has no much larger one-base neighbor in the sample; base qualities were not kept. The method was PCR. Reads for this sample came from an Illumina HiSeq 4000. High-throughput sequencing was used to profile the TCR beta-chain CDR3 region of each patient. Per the source publication's procedure: CDR3 differences across clinicopathological groups were used to build a classifier for discriminating distant-metastatic papillary thyroid cancer patients. The Shannon index was used to assess repertoire diversity, and the Morisita-Horn index was used to assess tumor-blood repertoire similarity. TCRdb passed the public sequencing reads through fastp at Q25 and MiXCR, retaining productive beta sequences. TCRdb, not the authors, supplied the V and J calls. The sample table shows more than 65,000 clones, and approximately 15% are seen once. About 6% of the sample is in the top ten clones.

The data originate from a study of metastatic and nonmetastatic thyroid tumors (TCRdb year 2020). The study in broad terms: Repertoires were compared across peripheral blood and tumor or nodule tissue samples from malignant and benign thyroid patients.

No patient had received any treatment before thyroid surgery. Patient clinical samples collected from the early 2010s to the late 2010s were retrospectively analysed using T-cell receptor beta sequencing. The cysteine opens and the phenylalanine closes a CDR3 of 14 amino acids. Of all the DNA, just the CDR3 is kept, 42 bases in frame from base 1. The germline V gene gives CDR1 as MNHEY and CDR2 as SVGAGI. The V end loses 2 bases and the J end loses 0 bases, and a stretch of 5 bases separates them. Overall results and qualifications from the work: In both blood and tumor samples, malignant tumors were reported to have significantly higher TCR beta diversity than benign nodules.

This TCR came from a male donor with papillary thyroid cancer or a benign thyroid nodule (not recorded which). Some clones in this sample may be carry-over from other donors' samples. The chain is encoded by TRBV6-5 joined to TRBJ2-1; the D segment cannot be called with confidence. The sequenced sample consisted of blood. The DNA reads as follows: TGTGCCAGCAGTTACAGGAGCTCCTACAATGAGCAGTTCTTC. The resulting protein is CASSYRSSYNEQFF.